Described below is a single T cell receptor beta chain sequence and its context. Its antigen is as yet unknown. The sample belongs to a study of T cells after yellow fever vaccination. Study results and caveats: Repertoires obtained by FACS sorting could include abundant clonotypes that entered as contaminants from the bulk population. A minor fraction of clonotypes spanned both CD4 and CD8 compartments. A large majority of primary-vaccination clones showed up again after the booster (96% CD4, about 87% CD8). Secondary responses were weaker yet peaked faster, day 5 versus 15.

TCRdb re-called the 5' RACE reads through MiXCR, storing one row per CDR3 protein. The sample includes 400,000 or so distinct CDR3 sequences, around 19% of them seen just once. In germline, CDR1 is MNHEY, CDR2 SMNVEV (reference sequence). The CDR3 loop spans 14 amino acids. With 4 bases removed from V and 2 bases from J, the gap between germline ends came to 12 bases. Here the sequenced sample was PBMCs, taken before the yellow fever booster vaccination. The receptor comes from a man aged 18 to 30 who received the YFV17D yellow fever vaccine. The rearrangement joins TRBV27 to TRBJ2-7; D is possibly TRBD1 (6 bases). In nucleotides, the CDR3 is TGTGCCAGCAGTTCAACAGGGTATGCCTACGAGCAGTACTTC. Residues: CASSSTGYAYEQYF.